This T cell receptor beta chain was captured by sequencing in a study of T-cell reconstitution after alpha-beta-depleted transplantation in children. The TCRbeta library was prepared with unique molecular identifiers. TCRdb independently ran MiXCR on the PCR reads; one entry per CDR3 protein. The table has a few hundred thousand distinct CDR3 sequences, approximately 10% seen once. This clonotype was seen many times. The CDR3 is 13 residues long. The germline V gene encodes CDR1 MNHEY and CDR2 SVGAGI. Between the trimmed V and J ends, which lost 5 bases and 6 bases, there was a span of 11 bases. The source is a human donor who donated a stem cell graft to a child with acute lymphoblastic leukemia. The chain recombines TRBV6-5 with TRBJ2-1; a weak D match, TRBD2 (5 bases). The sample in question was PBMCs from the stem cell graft donor, obtained from the stem cell graft. This CDR3 is CASSRGRANEQFF. The CDR3, as DNA: TGTGCCAGCAGTCGAGGGCGGGCCAATGAGCAGTTCTTC.